This passage covers 20 T cell receptor beta chains from one sample sequenced in a study of blood T cells in healthy people across ages. For the second PCR, which ran for about 7 to 11 cycles, a sample-barcoded 5' primer and a J-beta primer mix were used. TCRdb redid the calling of the 5' RACE reads with MiXCR, one entry per CDR3 protein. The sample shows roughly 830,000 distinct CDR3 sequences, around 62% of them seen only once. Input material: blood. Source of these receptors: a man aged 25 to 40 in good health.

The chain is built from TRBV7-3 and TRBJ2-1; weak D call: TRBD1 (6 bases). The V and J ends lost 5 bases and 3 bases respectively, with 17 bases between them. The length of the CDR3 is 16 residues. Germline V CDR1 and CDR2: SGHTA, FQGTGA. Here the CDR3 DNA reads TGTGCCAGCAGCCCTCCCCAGGGGAAGTTCTACAATGAGCAGTTCTTC. Its translation is CASSPPQGKFYNEQFF.

V is TRBV5-6 and J is TRBJ2-7; a weak D match, TRBD2 (7 bases). Trimming stripped 4 bases from V and 4 bases from J, with 15 bases between. The germline CDR1 and CDR2 sequences are SGHDT and YYEEEE. The CDR3 covers 14 residues. This CDR3 reads CASSAGGLVYEQYF. The DNA of the CDR3 is TGTGCCAGCAGCGCCGGGGGGCTTGTTTACGAGCAGTACTTC.

This sequence joins TRBV7-9 and TRBJ2-2, with 8 bases lining up with TRBD2. From germline, CDR1 is SEHNR and CDR2 FQNEAQ (reference sequence). The CDR3 has 16 amino acids. V gave up 3 bases and J gave up 0 bases; unmatched junction bases: 3. CDR3 region: CASSLSGGTNTGELFF. The CDR3 bases are TGTGCCAGCAGCTTGTCGGGGGGGACGAACACCGGGGAGCTGTTTTTT.

V usage is TRBV29-1 and J usage is TRBJ1-6, with D unresolved. Germline V gene sequence: CDR1 SQVTM, CDR2 ANQGSEA. The CDR3 covers 13 residues. V lost 4 bases, J lost 7 bases, and 11 bases lay in between. The CDR3 coding sequence is TGCAGCGTTGCTACCGAGCGAAATTCACCCCTCCACTTT. Translation gives CSVATERNSPLHF.

The chain uses TRBV6-5 and TRBJ1-1; possible D gene TRBD1, 6 bases. The length of the CDR3 is 13 residues. Trimming left V 10 bases short and J 0 bases short, with 12 bases between. Germline V gene sequence: CDR1 MNHEY, CDR2 SVGAGI. The CDR3 DNA sequence: TGTGCCACTTACAGGGACCTGAACACTGAAGCTTTCTTT. Translated, it gives CATYRDLNTEAFF.

V usage is TRBV2 and J usage is TRBJ2-7; D not resolved. The CDR3 is made up of 10 amino acids. CDR1 is SNHLY, CDR2 FYNNEI, per germline. V lost 7 bases to trimming and J lost 4 bases, with 5 bases between them. The CDR3 sequence is CASKAYEQYF. DNA for the CDR3: TGTGCCAGCAAGGCATACGAGCAGTACTTC.

The chain is built from TRBV4-2 and TRBJ2-7; unclear D gene. This CDR3 is 14 amino acids long. Looked up from germline, CDR1 is LGHNA and CDR2 is YNFKEQ. Trimming shortened V by 1 base and J by 2 bases, and 9 bases separated the two germline ends. The CDR3 region is CASSQGDGAYEQYF. The CDR3 bases are TGTGCCAGCAGCCAAGGAGACGGTGCCTACGAGCAGTACTTC.

The gene calls are TRBV7-3 and TRBJ2-2, with 8 positions matching TRBD1. This CDR3 is built from 15 residues. V lost 2 bases and J lost 10; bases outside the gene matches: 9. The V gene's germline CDR1 is SGHTA and CDR2 FQGTGA. This chain's CDR3 is CASSLGTGNGEELFF. The DNA for the CDR3 is TGTGCCAGCAGCTTAGGGACAGGCAATGGCGAGGAGCTGTTTTTT. The full variable domain, with the rest looked up from reference TRBV7-3 and TRBJ2-2, is GAGVSQTPSNKVTEKGKYVELRCDPISGHTALYWYRQSLGQGPEFLIYFQGTGAADDSGLPNDRFFAVRPEGSVSTLKIQRTERGDSAVYLCASSLGTGNGEELFFGEGSRLTVL.

The sample holds a few counts of this clonotype. This chain joins TRBV5-6 and TRBJ2-7, with 7 nucleotides matching TRBD1. Losses at the gene ends were 4 bases for V and 3 bases for J; bases not matched to a gene: 7. The CDR3 sequence is 14 residues long. Germline V gene sequence: CDR1 SGHDT, CDR2 YYEEEE. This CDR3 is CASSRSGTDYEQYF. For the CDR3, the DNA is TGTGCCAGCAGCCGTTCCGGGACAGACTACGAGCAGTACTTC.

The gene calls are TRBV6-2 or TRBV6-3 and TRBJ2-1; D gene unclear. CDR3 size: 15 residues. Germline loops: CDR1 MNHEY, CDR2 SVGEGT. Deletions cut 10 bases from V and 8 bases from J, with 24 bases between. The DNA of the CDR3 is TGTGCCATCTCTCCCTCCTCTTATCCGCCGGATGAGCAGTTCTTC. Protein: CAISPSSYPPDEQFF.

In this sample, this clonotype turned up once. The chain links TRBV29-1 to TRBJ2-2; 9 positions match TRBD2. Germline V gene sequence: CDR1 SQVTM, CDR2 ANQGSEA. CDR3 length: 14 residues. V dropped 4 bases and J dropped 5; count of bases not matched to a gene: 5. CDR3 sequence: CSVVSGGGTGELFF. The CDR3 region has the DNA TGCAGCGTTGTTAGCGGGGGCGGTACCGGGGAGCTGTTTTTT.

The V call is TRBV5-1, the J call TRBJ2-5; D assignment may be TRBD1 or TRBD2 (6 bases each). V was shortened by 1 base and J by 5 bases, with 15 bases between the two germline ends. CDR3 size: 15 residues. CDR1 is SGHRS and CDR2 is YFSETQ in the germline V gene. The CDR3 spells CASSLSTGAEETQYF. CDR3 in DNA: TGCGCCAGCAGCTTGAGCACGGGGGCGGAGGAGACCCAGTACTTC.

The CDR3 loop is CASSLASGLAGVNQYF. CDR3 nucleotide sequence: TGTGCCAGCAGCTTAGCCAGCGGACTAGCGGGGGTAAACCAGTACTTC. The chain employs TRBV7-8 and TRBJ2-7, with TRBD2 matching over 13 bases. V was clipped by 0 bases and J by 10 bases; unmatched bases: 9. The CDR3 is 16 amino acids. The germline CDR1 and CDR2 sequences are SGHVS and FQNEAQ.

The chain links TRBV4-3 to TRBJ2-3, with 7 bases lining up with TRBD1. The junction had 14 bases not matched to a gene; V was cut back by 0 bases and J by 8 bases. CDR3 length equals 17 residues. The germline V gene has CDR1 LGHNA and CDR2 YSLEER. CDR3 nucleotides: TGCGCCAGCAGCCAAGATCGTTCGGGACAGTCTGGGGGTACGCAGTATTTT. Its translation is CASSQDRSGQSGGTQYF.

The V gene is TRBV6-5, the J gene TRBJ1-6; D is ambiguous. This CDR3 has 15 residues. Deletions cut 4 bases from V and 8 bases from J, with 15 bases between. The V gene's germline CDR1 is MNHEY and CDR2 SVGAGI. The DNA of the CDR3 is TGTGCCAGCAGTTCCGGAGGGATTGCCGATTCACCCCTCCACTTT. This translates into CASSSGGIADSPLHF.

The V gene is TRBV3-1, the J gene TRBJ2-4, with a possible D match to TRBD2 (6 bases). This CDR3 spans 16 amino acids. Germline V gene lookup returns CDR1 LGHDT and CDR2 YNNKEL (reference sequence). Trimming shortened V by 4 bases and J by 3 bases, and 16 bases separated the two germline ends. Here the CDR3 DNA reads TGTGCCAGCAGCCGTGGGAGCGGGCTAATCAAAAACATTCAGTACTTC. Translating it yields CASSRGSGLIKNIQYF.

In its sample, this clonotype was seen a few times. V usage is TRBV5-6 and J usage is TRBJ1-4; weak D call: TRBD1 (6 bases). The CDR3 is 14 residues long. V lost 3 bases and J lost 8, with 14 bases in between. Germline lookup yields CDR1 SGHDT and CDR2 YYEEEE. The CDR3 DNA is TGTGCCAGCAGCTCCCAGGGGAGTTGGGAAAAACTGTTTTTT. Protein: CASSSQGSWEKLFF.

This sequence joins TRBV5-1 and TRBJ2-5; TRBD2 aligns across 7 bases. The end of the DNA is better explained by TRBJ2-7, so the J call may be wrong. The CDR3 consists of 16 residues. Germline values: CDR1 SGHRS, CDR2 YFSETQ. The CDR3 reads CASSLAQAGRIYEQYF. CDR3 DNA sequence: TGCGCCAGCAGCTTGGCCCAAGCGGGGCGAATCTACGAGCAGTACTTC.

This clonotype appeared a few times. V usage is TRBV7-9 and J usage is TRBJ1-2, with unresolved D. Between the trimmed V and J ends, which lost 3 bases and 7 bases, there was a span of 12 bases. CDR3 size: 13 residues. Germline CDR1 is SEHNR and CDR2 is FQNEAQ (reference sequence). The CDR3 here is CASSLGAPGGYTF. CDR3 nucleotides: TGTGCCAGCAGCTTGGGTGCGCCAGGTGGCTACACCTTC.

The rearrangement links TRBV6-5 to TRBJ2-7; D not certain. In germline, CDR1 is MNHEY, CDR2 SVGAGI. The CDR3 has 14 residues. V lost 0 bases and J 1 base, leaving 7 bases between the germline ends. The CDR3 sequence is CASSYSQYSYEQYF. The CDR3, as DNA: TGTGCCAGCAGTTACTCTCAGTATTCCTACGAGCAGTACTTC.